This T cell receptor (beta chain) was observed in a study of CD8+CD57+ T cells in acquired aplastic anemia. Only patients with CD8+CD57+ cell expansion on flow cytometry were chosen for sequencing. This clonotype was counted many times. Both TCR beta VDJ combination and CDR3 sequence profiling were carried out. Genomic DNA was the template for this profiling. Using its own MiXCR run on the reads, TCRdb lists one record per CDR3 protein. The sample lists about 160,000 distinct CDR3 sequences, less than 60% seen once, with roughly 3.1% in the top ten. The CDR3 is made up of 14 amino acids. V lost 4 bases to trimming and J lost 7 bases, with 13 bases between them. The germline gives CDR1 KGHDR, CDR2 SFDVKD.

The sequence came from a human donor with aplastic anemia. The source material was sorted CD4+, CD8+, or CD8+CD57+ T cells (not recorded which) from PBMCs. This chain connects TRBV24-1 to TRBJ1-5; D may be TRBD1 (6 bases). CDR3 in amino acids: CATSEPRGGQPQHF. The CDR3 nucleotides read TGTGCCACCAGTGAACCCAGGGGAGGGCAGCCCCAGCATTTT.